Described below is a single T cell receptor beta chain sequence and its context. How the authors handled the data: Estimates of nucleated cell counts were drawn from the amplification of reference gene primers. Method: immunoSEQ multiplex PCR; TCRdb's copy keeps in-frame clones and lacks some. The D gene and trimming were derived from the DNA, and the V and J assignments and clone size from that table. This repertoire shows about 130,000 clones, roughly four fifths found once; its top ten account for roughly 17%. This specimen belongs to a study of blood T cell repertoires in COVID-19. Overall study context: Whether acute or convalescent, the COVID-19 samples came from the United States, Italy and Spain. From T cells, B-cell-depleted T cells, or PBMCs came the material, which was cDNA or gDNA.

The CDR3 totals 16 residues. V was cut by 5 bases and J by 1 base, with 17 bases left in between. Germline values: CDR1 SGHAT, CDR2 FQNNGV. Sequenced sample: peripheral blood. The rearrangement uses TRBV11-2 and TRBJ1-1; D remains unclear. This TCR was sampled from a woman aged 50 to 60 with acute or convalescent COVID-19. The CDR3 spells CASSRRYGSGNTEAFF. The CDR3, as DNA: TGTGCCAGCAGCCGGAGATACGGGTCGGGGAACACTGAAGCTTTCTTT.